Detailed here is one T cell receptor (beta chain). Antigen specificity is unknown. The source of the sample is a study of monozygotic twins with inflammatory bowel disease. The template-switching step introduced UMIs that carried a 6-nucleotide sample barcode. TCRdb reworked the 5' RACE reads into one entry per CDR3 protein, no DNA. The sample shows about 200,000 distinct CDR3 sequences, and around 7.7% sits with its ten largest clones. Points from the study as a whole: Among IBD patients, TCRbeta diversity (inverse Simpson) was lower than in healthy co-twins. Clonotype sharing was lower in IBD patients than healthy twins, most markedly with disease activity. Individual T cell subtypes were not distinguishable.

This CDR3 is built from 16 residues. The chain carries TRBV12-3 or TRBV12-4 and TRBJ2-3; TCRdb reports TRBD1, a call that lacks DNA to check it against. Sequenced material: blood. The receptor's source is a human donor with ulcerative colitis or Crohn's disease, or a healthy co-twin of an affected twin (not recorded which). The CDR3 is CASSFVLGPPTDTQYF.